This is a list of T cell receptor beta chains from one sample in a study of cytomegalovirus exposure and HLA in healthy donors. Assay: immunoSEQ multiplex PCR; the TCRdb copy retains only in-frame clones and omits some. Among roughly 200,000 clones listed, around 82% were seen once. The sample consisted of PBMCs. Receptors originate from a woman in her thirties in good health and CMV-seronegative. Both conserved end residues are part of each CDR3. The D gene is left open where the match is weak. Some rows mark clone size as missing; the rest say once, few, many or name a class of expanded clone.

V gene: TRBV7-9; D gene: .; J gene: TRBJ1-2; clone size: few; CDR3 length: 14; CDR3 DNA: TGTGCCAGCAGCCCAACAGGGTTGTTCCGTGGCTACACCTTC; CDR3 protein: CASSPTGLFRGYTF
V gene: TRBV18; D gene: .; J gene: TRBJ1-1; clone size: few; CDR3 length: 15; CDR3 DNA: TGTGCCAGCTCACCATTACAGGGTGGAAACACTGAAGCTTTCTTT; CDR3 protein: CASSPLQGGNTEAFF
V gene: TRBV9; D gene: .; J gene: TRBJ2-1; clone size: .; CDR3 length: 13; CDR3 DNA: TGTGCCAGCAGCGTAGCTGTGTACAATGAGCAGTTCTTC; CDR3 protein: CASSVAVYNEQFF
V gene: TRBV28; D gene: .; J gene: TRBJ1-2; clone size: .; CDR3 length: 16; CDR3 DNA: TGTGCCAGCAGTCCCCTATTGTTGGGGCCTAAGTATGGCTACACCTTC; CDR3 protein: CASSPLLLGPKYGYTF
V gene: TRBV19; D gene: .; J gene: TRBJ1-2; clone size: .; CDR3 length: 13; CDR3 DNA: TGTGCCAGTAGTATATGGGGCCTCTATGGCTACACCTTC; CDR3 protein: CASSIWGLYGYTF
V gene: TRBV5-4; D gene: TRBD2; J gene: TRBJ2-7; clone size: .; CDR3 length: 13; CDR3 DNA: TGTGCCGGTAGCGGGATCAACTCCTACGAGCAGTACTTC; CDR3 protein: CAGSGINSYEQYF
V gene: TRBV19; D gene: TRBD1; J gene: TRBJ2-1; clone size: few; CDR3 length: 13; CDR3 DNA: TGTGCCAGTAGGGGGACAGAATACAATGAGCAGTTCTTC; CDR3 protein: CASRGTEYNEQFF
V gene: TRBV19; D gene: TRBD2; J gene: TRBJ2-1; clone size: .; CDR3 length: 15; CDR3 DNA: TGTGCCAGTAGCCTTCTAGCGGGATGGTACAATGAGCAGTTCTTC; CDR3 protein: CASSLLAGWYNEQFF
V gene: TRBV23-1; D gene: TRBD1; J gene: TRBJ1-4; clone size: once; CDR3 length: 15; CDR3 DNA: TGCGCCAGCCCTGACAGGGACCAGGCTAATGAAAAACTGTTTTTT; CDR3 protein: CASPDRDQANEKLFF
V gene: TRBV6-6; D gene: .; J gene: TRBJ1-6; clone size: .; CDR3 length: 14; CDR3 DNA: TGTGCCAGTAGAGGACAGACTTATAATTCACCCCTCCACTTT; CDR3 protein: CASRGQTYNSPLHF
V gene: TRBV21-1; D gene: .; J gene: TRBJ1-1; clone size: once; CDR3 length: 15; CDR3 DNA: TGTGCCAGCAGCTCCCAGGGAACCATGAACACTGAAGCTTTCTTT; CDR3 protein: CASSSQGTMNTEAFF
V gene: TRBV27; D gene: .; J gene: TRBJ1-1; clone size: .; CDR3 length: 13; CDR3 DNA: TGTGCCAGCAGAGTCGGGGTGGGCACTGAAGCTTTCTTT; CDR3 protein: CASRVGVGTEAFF
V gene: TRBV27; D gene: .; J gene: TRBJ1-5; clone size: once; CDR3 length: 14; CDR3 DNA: TGTGCCAGCAGTCACGGACGGGGGGATCAGCCCCAGCATTTT; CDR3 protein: CASSHGRGDQPQHF
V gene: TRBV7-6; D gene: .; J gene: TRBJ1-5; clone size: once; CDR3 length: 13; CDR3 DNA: TGTGCCAGCAGCCCCCGACCGGGTCAGCCCCAGCATTTT; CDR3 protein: CASSPRPGQPQHF
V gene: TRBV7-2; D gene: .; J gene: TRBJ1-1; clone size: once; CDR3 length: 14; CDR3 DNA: TGTGCCAGCAGCCCAAATGGGGCACCCACTGAAGCTTTCTTT; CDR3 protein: CASSPNGAPTEAFF
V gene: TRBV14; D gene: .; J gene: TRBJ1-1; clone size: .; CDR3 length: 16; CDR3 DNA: TGTGCCAGCAGCCAATCCCTCAGGGACTGGAACACTGAAGCTTTCTTT; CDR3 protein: CASSQSLRDWNTEAFF
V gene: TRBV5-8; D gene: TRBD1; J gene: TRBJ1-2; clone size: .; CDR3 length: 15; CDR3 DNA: TGTGCCAGCAGCTTCTACGGGACAGGGATCGATGGCTACACCTTC; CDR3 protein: CASSFYGTGIDGYTF
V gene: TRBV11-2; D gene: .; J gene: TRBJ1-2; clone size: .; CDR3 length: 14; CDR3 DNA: TGTGCCAGCAGAACTCATCAGGGGCGCTATGGCTACACCTTC; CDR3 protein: CASRTHQGRYGYTF
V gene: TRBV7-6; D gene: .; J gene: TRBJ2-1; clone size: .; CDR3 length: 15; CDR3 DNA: TGTGCCAGCAGCTTAGAACATGGATTTGACTATGAGCAGTTCTTC; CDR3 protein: CASSLEHGFDYEQFF
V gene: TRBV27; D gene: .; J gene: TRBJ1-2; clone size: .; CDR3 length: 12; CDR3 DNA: TGTGCCAGCAGTTCCCAGGGGTATGGCTACCCCTTC; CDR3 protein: CASSSQGYGYPF
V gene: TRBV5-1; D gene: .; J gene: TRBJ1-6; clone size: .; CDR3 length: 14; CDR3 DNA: TGCGCCAGCAGCTCGGACAGCTTCCATTCACCCCTCCACTTT; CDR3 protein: CASSSDSFHSPLHF
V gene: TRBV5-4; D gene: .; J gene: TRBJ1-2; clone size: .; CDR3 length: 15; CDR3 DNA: TGTGCCAGCAGCTCAATACAGGGAGACGTCGATGGCTACACCTTC; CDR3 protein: CASSSIQGDVDGYTF
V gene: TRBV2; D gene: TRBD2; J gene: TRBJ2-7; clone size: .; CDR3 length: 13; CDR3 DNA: TGTGCCAGCACATCCGAGCGGGGATACGAGCAGTACTTC; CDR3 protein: CASTSERGYEQYF
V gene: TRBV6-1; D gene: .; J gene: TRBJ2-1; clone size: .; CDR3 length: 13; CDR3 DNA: TGTGCCAGTGGGTTGACAGGATACAATGAGCAGTTCTTC; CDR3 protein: CASGLTGYNEQFF
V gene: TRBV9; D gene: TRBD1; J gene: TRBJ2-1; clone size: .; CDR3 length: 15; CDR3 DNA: TGTGCCAGCAGCGTAGCAGGGGGATCCTACAATGAGCAGTTCTTC; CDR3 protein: CASSVAGGSYNEQFF
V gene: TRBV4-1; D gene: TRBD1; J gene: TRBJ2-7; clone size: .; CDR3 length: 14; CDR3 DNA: TGCGCCAGCAGCCAGATTGACAGGGAAATCGAGCAGTACTTC; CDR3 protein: CASSQIDREIEQYF
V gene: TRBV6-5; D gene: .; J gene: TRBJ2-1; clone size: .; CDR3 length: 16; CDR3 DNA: TGTGCCAGCAGTTATGGAGGGGGAGGGCCGGGGAATGAGCAGTTCTTC; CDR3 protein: CASSYGGGGPGNEQFF
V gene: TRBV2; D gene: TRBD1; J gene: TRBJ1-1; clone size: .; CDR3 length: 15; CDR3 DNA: TGTGCCAGCAGTGATAGGACAGGGCACAACACTGAAGCTTTCTTT; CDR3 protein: CASSDRTGHNTEAFF
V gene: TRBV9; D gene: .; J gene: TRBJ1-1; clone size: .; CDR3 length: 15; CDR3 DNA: TGTGCCAGCAGCGTAGGGCCGGGGGTGAACACTGAAGCTTTCTTT; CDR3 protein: CASSVGPGVNTEAFF
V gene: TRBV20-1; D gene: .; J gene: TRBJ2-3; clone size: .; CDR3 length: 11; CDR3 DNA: TGCGCCCGGGAGTTGGGAGATACGCAGTATTTT; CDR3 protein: CARELGDTQYF
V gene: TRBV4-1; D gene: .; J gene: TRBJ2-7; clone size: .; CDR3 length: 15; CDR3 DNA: TGCGCCAGCAGCCAAGATACCCGGGACTCCTACGAGCAGTACTTC; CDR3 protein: CASSQDTRDSYEQYF
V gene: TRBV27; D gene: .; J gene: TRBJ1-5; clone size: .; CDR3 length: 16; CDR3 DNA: TGTGCCAGCAGTACGGCCCTCAGGGATAGCAATCAGCCCCAGCATTTT; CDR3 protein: CASSTALRDSNQPQHF
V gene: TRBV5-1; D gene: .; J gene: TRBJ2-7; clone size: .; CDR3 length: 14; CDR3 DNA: TGCGCCAGCAGCTTGTCGAACTTAGATGGCGAGCAGTACTTC; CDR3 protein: CASSLSNLDGEQYF
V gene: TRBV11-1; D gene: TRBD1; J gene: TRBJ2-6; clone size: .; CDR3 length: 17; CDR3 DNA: TGTGCCAGCAGCTGGACAGGTTACGGTCCTGGGGCCAACGTCCTGACTTTC; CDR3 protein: CASSWTGYGPGANVLTF
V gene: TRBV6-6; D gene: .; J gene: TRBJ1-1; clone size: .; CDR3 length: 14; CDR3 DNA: TGTGCCAGCAGTTACGGAGCGGGGAACACTGAAGCTTTCTTT; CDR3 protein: CASSYGAGNTEAFF
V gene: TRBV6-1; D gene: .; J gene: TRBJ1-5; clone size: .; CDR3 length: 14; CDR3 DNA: TGTGCCAGCAGTGGGACAGCGAACAATCAGCCCCAGCATTTT; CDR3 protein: CASSGTANNQPQHF
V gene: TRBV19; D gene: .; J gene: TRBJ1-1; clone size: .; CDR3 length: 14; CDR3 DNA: TGTGCCAGTAGTATCGTATCGGGGTCCCCTGAAGCTTTCTTT; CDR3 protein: CASSIVSGSPEAFF
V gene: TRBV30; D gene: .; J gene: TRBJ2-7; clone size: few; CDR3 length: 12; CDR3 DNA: TGTGCCTGGAGTGAGACTAGCTACGAGCAGTACTTC; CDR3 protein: CAWSETSYEQYF
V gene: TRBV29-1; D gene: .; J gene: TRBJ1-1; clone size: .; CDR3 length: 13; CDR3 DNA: TGCAGCGTTCGAGGGTTAGGGGGATTTGAAGCTTTCTTT; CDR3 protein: CSVRGLGGFEAFF
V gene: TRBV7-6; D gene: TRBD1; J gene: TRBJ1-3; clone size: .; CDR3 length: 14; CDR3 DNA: TGTGCCAGCAGCCGGGGACAGGGTGGAAACACCATATATTTT; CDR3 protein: CASSRGQGGNTIYF
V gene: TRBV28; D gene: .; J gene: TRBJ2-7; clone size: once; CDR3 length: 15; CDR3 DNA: TGTGCCAGCAGTTTATACCCGGGAGCACTCTACGAGCAGTACTTC; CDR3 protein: CASSLYPGALYEQYF
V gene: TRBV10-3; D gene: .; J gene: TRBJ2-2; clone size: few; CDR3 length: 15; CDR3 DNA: TGTGCCATCAGTGACAGGCTCATCGACACCGGGGAGCTGTTTTTT; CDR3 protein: CAISDRLIDTGELFF
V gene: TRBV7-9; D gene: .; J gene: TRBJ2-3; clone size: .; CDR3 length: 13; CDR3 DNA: TGTGCCAGCAGTCAGAGGTACTCAGATACGCAGTATTTT; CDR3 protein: CASSQRYSDTQYF